In this sample, the clone carrying this TCR beta chain turned up a few times. This sample is drawn from a study of blood T cells in healthy people across ages. Combining a sample-barcoded 5' primer with a J-beta primer mix, a second PCR ran for 7 to 11 cycles. TCRdb fed the 5' RACE reads into MiXCR, producing one record per CDR3 protein. The sample lists more than 550,000 distinct CDR3 sequences; around a fifth were seen once. Germline assignment: CDR1 LNHNV and CDR2 YYDKDF (reference sequence). CDR3 length: 16 amino acids. V was clipped by 0 bases and J by 1 base; unmatched bases: 4. The sequence derives from a man in his sixties or seventies in good health. The chain joins TRBV15 to TRBJ2-3, with 7 nucleotides matching TRBD2. The sample taken for sequencing was blood. In DNA form, the CDR3 reads TGTGCCACCAGCAGAGAGGCTAGCGGAGGCACAGATACGCAGTATTTT. Encoded protein: CATSREASGGTDTQYF.